A single sample is the source of the 21 T cell receptor beta chains below, sequenced in a study of blood T cells in healthy people across ages. A second PCR, run for roughly 7 to 12 cycles, used a sample-barcoded 5' primer plus a J-beta primer mix. TCRdb ran MiXCR on the 5' RACE reads and lists one entry per CDR3 protein. The sample lists under 800,000 distinct CDR3 sequences, about 40% occurring once. The sample consisted of blood. The receptor source for this set is a woman aged 55-69 years in good health.

This chain joins TRBV4-1 and TRBJ1-5; TRBD1 matches 8 bases. Trimming took 3 bases from V and 6 from J; bases not matched to a gene: 4. Germline CDR1 reads MGHRA; CDR2 reads YSYEKL. The CDR3 runs to 14 residues. The CDR3 loop is CASSHGQGSQPQHF. CDR3 DNA sequence: TGCGCCAGCAGCCATGGACAGGGAAGTCAGCCCCAGCATTTT.

The chain joins TRBV6-5 to TRBJ1-4; possible D gene TRBD1, 5 bases. This CDR3 has 16 residues. Germline V gene lookup returns CDR1 MNHEY and CDR2 SVGAGI. V was clipped by 0 bases and J by 3 bases, with 11 bases between them. CDR3 DNA: TGTGCCAGCAGTTACTCGCCAGGGAGGGCTAATGAAAAACTGTTTTTT. This sequence encodes CASSYSPGRANEKLFF.

This chain links TRBV7-6 with TRBJ1-2; perhaps TRBD1 as D (5 bases). The CDR3 totals 14 residues. Germline V gene lookup returns CDR1 SGHVS and CDR2 FNYEAQ. V was trimmed by 7 bases and J by 4 bases, leaving 16 bases between them. CDR3 region: CASTPGPGGYGYTF. The DNA for the CDR3 is TGTGCCAGCACCCCGGGACCGGGGGGCTATGGCTACACCTTC.

The sample holds one count of this clonotype. This chain joins TRBV30 and TRBJ2-5; TRBD2 matches at 15 bases. Looked up from germline, CDR1 is GTSNPN and CDR2 is SVGIG (reference sequence). CDR3 length: 16 residues. Trimming cost V 4 bases and J 2 bases; bases outside gene matches: 5. The CDR3 DNA reads as TGTGCCTGGACACTAGGACTAGCGGGGGGGCAAGAGACCCAGTACTTC. Translating gives CAWTLGLAGGQETQYF.

Here the CDR3 reads CASSPWGSGMYNEQYF. CDR3 coding DNA: TGTGCCAGCAGTCCCTGGGGTAGCGGGATGTACAATGAGCAGTACTTC. V is TRBV27 and J is TRBJ2-1; 8 bases are shared with TRBD2. The end of the DNA aligns better with TRBJ2-7, so the J call may be wrong. The length of the CDR3 is 16 residues. Germline V CDR1 and CDR2: MNHEY, SMNVEV (reference sequence).

This chain joins TRBV6-1 and TRBJ2-1; TRBD1 might be the D (5 bases). V dropped 3 bases and J dropped 4 bases, with 13 bases sitting between them. Germline values: CDR1 MNHNS, CDR2 SASEGT. The CDR3 is 15 residues long. This chain's CDR3 is CASSDTLDTYNEQFF. The CDR3 coding sequence is TGTGCCAGCAGTGACACCCTGGACACTTACAATGAGCAGTTCTTC.

This clonotype turned up a few times. The gene calls are TRBV9 and TRBJ2-1; 9 bases align to TRBD1. CDR1 SGDLS and CDR2 YYNGEE come from the germline V gene. Trimming at V came to 0 bases and at J to 8 bases, leaving 6 bases not matched to a gene. There are 15 residues in the CDR3. The CDR3 loop is CASSVVGQGSDEQFF. The CDR3 nucleotides are TGTGCCAGCAGCGTAGTCGGACAGGGGTCGGATGAGCAGTTCTTC.

This chain joins TRBV4-1 and TRBJ1-6; no definite D call. The ends were cut back, 4 bases at V and 7 bases at J, with 14 bases in the middle. This CDR3 is 15 amino acids long. Germline loops: CDR1 MGHRA, CDR2 YSYEKL. The CDR3 sequence is CASSLPPFGNSPLHF. The DNA of the CDR3 is TGCGCCAGCAGCCTACCTCCCTTCGGCAATTCACCCCTCCACTTT.

There are a few counts of this clonotype. This chain joins TRBV12-3 or TRBV12-4 and TRBJ1-6, with D maybe TRBD1 (5 bases). The CDR3 runs 15 residues. Trimming left V 5 bases short and J 4 bases short, with 12 bases between. DNA for the CDR3: TGTGCCAGCAGTCTCGACAGATTATATAATTCACCCCTCCACTTT. The encoded protein is CASSLDRLYNSPLHF.

This clonotype was counted between two and nine times. The CDR3 loop reads CAISEQTAKNIQYF. The CDR3 DNA follows: TGTGCCATCTCGGAGCAGACAGCCAAAAACATTCAGTACTTC. The chain carries TRBV10-3 and TRBJ2-4; D gene ambiguous. V lost 8 bases and J lost 0, with 11 bases in between. The CDR3 loop spans 14 amino acids. Germline values: CDR1 ENHRY, CDR2 SYGVKD.

This clonotype was seen once. This chain joins TRBV20-1 and TRBJ2-1, with 10 positions matching TRBD2. V shed 6 bases, J shed 2 bases, and the junction held 7 bases outside the gene matches. Looked up from germline, CDR1 is DFQATT and CDR2 is SNEGSKA (reference sequence). The CDR3 sequence is 15 residues long. CDR3 residues: CSALSGGAPYNEQFF. The CDR3 coding sequence is TGCAGTGCACTAAGCGGGGGGGCCCCCTACAATGAGCAGTTCTTC.

This clonotype was found once. Germline is not matched at one junction end, which may reflect a read error. The rearrangement uses TRBV12-3 or TRBV12-4 and TRBJ1-2; TRBD1 might be the D (5 bases). The CDR3 is 14 residues long. In nucleotides, the CDR3 is TGTGCCAGCAGTTTAGGGGGAGGGGACTATGACTACACCTTC. Amino acid sequence: CASSLGGGDYDYTF.

The J gene is TRBJ2-2, the V gene TRBV6-1, with 9 bases matching TRBD1. Germline CDR1 MNHNS, CDR2 SASEGT. The CDR3 has 15 amino acids. V lost 7 bases and J lost 5; bases outside the gene matches: 8. For the CDR3, the DNA is TGTGCCAGCAACCAGGACAGGGGCCGAACCGGGGAGCTGTTTTTT. This codes for CASNQDRGRTGELFF.

This chain links TRBV12-3 or TRBV12-4 with TRBJ2-1; 11 bases match TRBD1. The ends lost 6 bases at V and 9 bases at J; junction bases unmatched: 4. The CDR3 sequence is 13 residues long. The CDR3 is CASRGQGAGEQFF. The DNA for the CDR3 is TGTGCCAGCAGAGGACAGGGGGCGGGTGAGCAGTTCTTC.

The chain employs TRBV20-1 and TRBJ1-1, with 9 bases fitting TRBD1. Germline assignment: CDR1 DFQATT and CDR2 SNEGSKA (reference sequence). The CDR3 is 13 amino acids. The V and J ends lost 6 bases and 1 base, in that order; junction bases with no gene match: 3. The DNA of the CDR3 is TGCAGTGCGCGGACAGGGGAGAACACTGAAGCTTTCTTT. It encodes CSARTGENTEAFF.

The chain links TRBV25-1 to TRBJ1-2; 7 bases line up with TRBD1. Per germline, CDR1 MGHDK and CDR2 SYGVNS. The CDR3 sequence is 14 residues long. J was trimmed by 5 bases and V by 6 bases; bases with no gene match: 9. CDR3 in amino acids: CASSPAGTAYGYTF. DNA of the CDR3: TGTGCCAGCAGCCCCGCGGGGACAGCTTATGGCTACACCTTC.

V and J are TRBV18 and TRBJ2-6, with D maybe TRBD1 (5 bases). Germline V lookup: CDR1 KGHSH, CDR2 LQKENI. The germline V and J ends were trimmed by 0 bases and 2 bases, with 11 bases remaining between them. CDR3 length equals 17 residues. The CDR3 loop reads CASSPPGVTTGANVLTF. CDR3 coding DNA: TGTGCCAGCTCACCACCAGGGGTAACGACTGGGGCCAACGTCCTGACTTTC.

This clonotype was picked up a small number of times. This CDR3 is CASSDRLAVETQYF. CDR3 nucleotides: TGTGCCAGCAGTGATAGGTTGGCGGTAGAGACCCAGTACTTC. J is TRBJ2-5 and V is TRBV2; D is unclear. The V end was cut by 3 bases, the J end by 4 bases, with 12 bases between. This CDR3 contains 14 residues. Germline assignment: CDR1 SNHLY and CDR2 FYNNEI.

This chain links TRBV5-1 with TRBJ1-1; D might be TRBD1 (5 bases). In germline, CDR1 is SGHRS, CDR2 YFSETQ. The CDR3 runs to 17 residues. V was pared by 0 bases and J by 4 bases, with 19 bases between. The CDR3 loop reads CASSLVQGEVSGTEAFF. The CDR3 DNA is TGCGCCAGCAGCTTGGTCCAGGGAGAGGTTTCAGGCACTGAAGCTTTCTTT.

This chain links TRBV10-3 with TRBJ2-1, with D hard to call. The CDR3 contains 11 residues. The V and J ends lost 2 bases and 10 bases respectively, with 6 bases between them. The germline V gene has CDR1 ENHRY and CDR2 SYGVKD. The CDR3 loop reads CAISEVSEQFF. The CDR3 nucleotides are TGTGCCATCAGTGAGGTCTCCGAGCAGTTCTTC.

This clonotype was recorded a few times. This sequence joins TRBV20-1 and TRBJ2-5, with D possibly TRBD1 on 5 matching bases. In germline, CDR1 is DFQATT, CDR2 SNEGSKA (reference sequence). This CDR3 has 13 amino acids. V was cut by 4 bases and J by 5 bases, with 14 bases left in between. The CDR3 nucleotides are TGCAGTGCTAAACGCCAGGGAAGGGAGACCCAGTACTTC. Protein sequence: CSAKRQGRETQYF.